This T cell receptor beta chain comes out of a study of shared clonotypes between healthy human individuals. Study background: The people who gave samples were two women and a few men aged 18 to 49.

Method: immunoSEQ multiplex PCR; TCRdb's copy keeps in-frame clones and lacks some. The repertoire consists of 450,000 to 500,000 clones, with 65% to 85% occurring once and the leading ten covering roughly an eighth. Germline values: CDR1 SGHDN, CDR2 FVKESK. V was trimmed by 5 bases and J by 1 base, leaving 12 bases between them. The CDR3 sequence is 14 residues long. What was sequenced was PBMCs. The chain links TRBV14 to TRBJ2-7, with D uncertain. The receptor's source is a woman in her thirties or forties in good health. Some clones in this sample may be carry-over from other donors' samples. For the CDR3, the DNA is TGTGCCAGCAGCGTAGGTTTTCGATCCTACGAGCAGTACTTC. Protein: CASSVGFRSYEQYF.